The sequence of this T cell receptor (beta chain) was determined in a study of cytomegalovirus exposure and HLA in healthy donors. Regarding the study as a whole: TCR beta V segments were, for the most part, productive about 87% or about 30% of the time in an earlier analysis. Around 160 TCR beta chains were listed as cytomegalovirus-associated. TCR beta sequences reportedly predicted most subjects' HLA-A and HLA-B alleles accurately.

For this clone: Its antigen is as yet unknown.

Between the trimmed V and J ends, which lost 1 base and 3 bases, there was a span of 6 bases. The CDR3 has 13 residues. Germline CDR1 reads SGHTA; CDR2 reads FQGTGA. It was with 60 Vbeta and 13 Jbeta primers that the PCR ran. Assay used: immunoSEQ multiplex PCR; TCRdb lists only in-frame clones, some missing. The data hold about 150,000 clones, with roughly 78% observed a single time. Sequenced input: PBMCs. The J gene is TRBJ1-1, the V gene TRBV7-3, with unresolved D. This TCR was sampled from a woman aged 50 to 60 in good health and CMV-seropositive. CDR3 DNA: TGTGCCAGCAGCTTAAACGAGGACACTGAAGCTTTCTTT. Protein sequence: CASSLNEDTEAFF.